This is a list of T cell receptor beta chains from one sample in a study of OX40 agonist ivuxolimab in advanced cancers. Data came from immunoSEQ multiplex PCR; TCRdb stores just in-frame clones and leaves some out. The sample includes about 37,000 clones, about 83% of them seen just once. The starting material was CD4+ or CD8+ T cells sorted from blood, obtained in a trial of the OX40 agonist ivuxolimab. The source is an adult with an advanced solid tumor such as melanoma, head and neck, liver or kidney cancer. Each CDR3 is given with its conserved first and last residue. D genes are given only for firm matches. Size values are once, few and many counts, or a class for expanded clones, and some rows have none.

d_call j_call v_call clone_size cdr3_nt cdr3_aa
. TRBJ2-1 TRBV7-6 . TGTGCCAGCAGCTATGGCGGGCCAATCTCCTACAATGAGCAGTTCTTC CASSYGGPISYNEQFF
. TRBJ2-3 TRBV7-3 . TGTGCCAGCAGCTTCCAGCCCGGAGGCACAGATACGCAGTATTTT CASSFQPGGTDTQYF
. TRBJ1-1 TRBV13 few TGTGCCAGCAGCTCCTGGGACATTGGGAACACTGAAGCTTTCTTT CASSSWDIGNTEAFF
. TRBJ1-1 TRBV28 . TGTGCCAGCAGTTTCCCCTCCCCAAACACTGAAGCTTTCTTT CASSFPSPNTEAFF
. TRBJ2-4 TRBV23-1 . TGCGCCAGCAGTCAATCGAGATTGAGGGGTTGGTTGGCCAAAAACATTCAGTACTTC CASSQSRLRGWLAKNIQYF
. TRBJ2-2 TRBV9 . TGTGCCAGCGCCATGGGCGACAGCCCGTCCGGGGAGCTGTTTTTT CASAMGDSPSGELFF
TRBD1 TRBJ1-4 TRBV9 . TGTGCCAGCAGCGTAGTGGGACAGGGGAGCGAAAAACTGTTTTTT CASSVVGQGSEKLFF
TRBD1 TRBJ2-7 TRBV6-6 . TGTGCCAGCAGTCCGGGACAGTCCAACGCCTACGAGCAGTACTTC CASSPGQSNAYEQYF
. TRBJ2-7 TRBV30 . TGTGCCTGGACCCGGCCAGGGGAGGTGGACGAGCAGTACTTC CAWTRPGEVDEQYF
TRBD2 TRBJ2-6 TRBV30 . TGTGCCTGGCGGGGGGTGTTAGCGGGGTCTGGGGCCAACGTCCTGACTTTC CAWRGVLAGSGANVLTF
TRBD1 TRBJ2-7 TRBV5-6 . TGTGCCAGCAGCTTGGGGACAGGGGCCTACGAGCAGTACTTC CASSLGTGAYEQYF
TRBD2 TRBJ2-3 TRBV11-2 . TGTGCCAGCAGCTTAGCCCTAGCGGGAGACGACGATACGCAGTATTTT CASSLALAGDDDTQYF
. TRBJ2-1 TRBV5-4 . TGTGCCAGCAGCTTAGATGTTGAGCAGTTCTTC CASSLDVEQFF
. TRBJ2-1 TRBV14 . TGTGCCAGCAGCCAACAGGCGAGCCTCTCCTACAATGAGCAGTTCTTC CASSQQASLSYNEQFF
TRBD1 TRBJ2-1 TRBV13 medium-sized TGTGCCAGCAGCTTACGGACAGGTTGGGATGAGCAGTTCTTC CASSLRTGWDEQFF
TRBD1 TRBJ2-3 TRBV28 few TGTGCCAGCAGCTCCTTTTCAGGGACAGGGGGCGCAGATACGCAGTATTTT CASSSFSGTGGADTQYF
. TRBJ2-2 TRBV29-1 . TGCAGCTCTCAACAGGGAGACACCGGGGAGCTGTTTTTT CSSQQGDTGELFF
TRBD1 TRBJ1-1 TRBV4-2 . TGTGCCAGCAGCCCTACCGATGGACAGGTGAACACTGAAGCTTTCTTT CASSPTDGQVNTEAFF
TRBD1 TRBJ2-7 TRBV27 . TGTGCCAGCAAGAGGGGGCCACACGAGCAGTACTTC CASKRGPHEQYF
. TRBJ1-5 TRBV27 many TGTGCCAGCAGTTTAATGGGGGCGAGCAATCAGCCCCAGCATTTT CASSLMGASNQPQHF
TRBD1 TRBJ2-3 TRBV11-2 . TGTGCCAGCAGCTTAGATAGCGACAGGGGATTAGATACGCAGTATTTT CASSLDSDRGLDTQYF
TRBD2 TRBJ2-5 TRBV7-9 . TGTGCCAGCAGCTCTATCGTCGGGACTAGCCGGGAGACCCAGTACTTC CASSSIVGTSRETQYF
. TRBJ1-5 TRBV7-8 . TGTGCCAGCAGCTTAGTTGAGGCTAGCAATCAGCCCCAGCATTTT CASSLVEASNQPQHF
. TRBJ1-3 TRBV28 . TGTGCCAGCAGTTTATTAGTAGGAGGGGCAGGAGGAAACACCATATATTTT CASSLLVGGAGGNTIYF